This T cell receptor beta chain emerged from a study of OX40 agonist ivuxolimab in advanced cancers. Using immunoSEQ multiplex PCR, the repertoire was profiled, and TCRdb retains in-frame clones only, with some absent. The repertoire holds 65,000 to 100,000 clones, with about 91% as singletons. The CDR3 has 15 amino acids. The germline gives CDR1 MDHEN, CDR2 SYDVKM. V dropped 6 bases and J dropped 1 base, with 14 bases sitting between them. The sequence came from an adult with an advanced solid tumor such as melanoma, head and neck, liver or kidney cancer. The chain employs TRBV28 and TRBJ2-3, with a weak D call TRBD2 (6 bases). The sequenced sample was CD4+ or CD8+ T cells sorted from blood, obtained in a trial of the OX40 agonist ivuxolimab. The CDR3 nucleotides are TGTGCCAGCAGCCCCGCGGGGCGGGGCACAGATACGCAGTATTTT. Its translation: CASSPAGRGTDTQYF.